These T cell receptor beta chains were read from a single sample in a study of blood T cells in healthy people across ages. Each CDR3 protein gets one entry after TCRdb re-called the 5' RACE reads with MiXCR. The repertoire holds 660,000 or so distinct CDR3 sequences, roughly 50% seen once, with about two fifths in the top ten. Sequencing was performed on blood. These receptor sequences come from a man aged 55 to 70 in good health. Each CDR3 is given with its conserved first and last residue. Each record gives: D gene, clone size, CDR3 length, V gene, J gene, CDR3 protein, CDR3 DNA. A D gene is named only where the DNA matches it firmly. Not all rows give a size; the values are once, few, many and, for expanded clones, a class.

-	-	13	TRBV2	TRBJ2-5	CASNLEGQETQYF	TGTGCCAGCAACTTAGAAGGACAGGAGACCCAGTACTTC
TRBD2	few	16	TRBV10-2	TRBJ2-2	CASSETPGLAGGELFF	TGCGCCAGCAGCGAAACCCCGGGACTAGCGGGGGGGGAGCTGTTTTTT
-	-	13	TRBV9	TRBJ2-5	CASSVPGQETQYF	TGTGCCAGCAGCGTTCCGGGTCAAGAGACCCAGTACTTC
-	few	17	TRBV7-7	TRBJ2-5	CASSPKWVADFSETQYF	TGTGCCAGCAGCCCTAAGTGGGTAGCGGACTTTTCAGAGACCCAGTACTTC
TRBD1	few	14	TRBV9	TRBJ2-7	CASSNRDRGYEQYF	TGTGCCAGCAGCAACCGGGACAGGGGTTACGAGCAGTACTTC
-	-	14	TRBV15	TRBJ1-1	CATSRDRAIQEAFF	TGTGCCACCAGCAGAGATCGAGCGATACAAGAAGCTTTCTTT
-	few	14	TRBV7-9	TRBJ2-5	CASSDLVVQETQYF	TGTGCCAGCAGCGACCTCGTGGTCCAAGAGACCCAGTACTTC
-	few	12	TRBV6-5	TRBJ2-7	CASSPDTGEQYF	TGTGCCAGCAGCCCCGACACCGGGGAGCAGTACTTC
TRBD2	few	14	TRBV12-3/TRBV12-4	TRBJ2-3	CASGNSGGTDTQYF	TGTGCCAGCGGGAATAGCGGGGGCACAGATACGCAGTATTTT
TRBD2	once	15	TRBV9	TRBJ2-1	CASRSLGGTYNEQFF	TGTGCCAGCAGGAGCCTGGGGGGGACCTACAATGAGCAGTTCTTC
-	-	16	TRBV19	TRBJ2-1	CASSIVGAEGYNEQFF	TGTGCCAGTAGTATCGTTGGGGCAGAAGGGTACAATGAGCAGTTCTTC
-	few	13	TRBV27	TRBJ1-2	CASSSPLQDGYTF	TGTGCCAGCAGTTCTCCCCTGCAAGATGGCTACACCTTC
TRBD1	-	18	TRBV7-2	TRBJ1-1	CASSLGGALIHRGTEAFF	TGTGCCAGCAGCTTAGGTGGAGCCCTCATCCACAGGGGTACTGAAGCTTTCTTT
-	-	14	TRBV20-1	TRBJ2-7	CSALPPTSSYEQYF	TGCAGTGCCCTACCCCCTACGAGCTCCTACGAGCAGTACTTC
TRBD2	few	15	TRBV7-2	TRBJ2-7	CASSLGSGGSYEQYF	TGTGCCAGCAGCTTAGGGAGCGGGGGTAGCTACGAGCAGTACTTC
-	-	15	TRBV29-1	TRBJ2-5	CSVVQWAGDQETQYF	TGCAGCGTTGTTCAGTGGGCTGGAGACCAAGAGACCCAGTACTTC
-	few	13	TRBV20-1	TRBJ2-1	CSARLSGFREQFF	TGCAGTGCTAGGTTATCAGGGTTTCGGGAGCAGTTCTTC
-	-	14	TRBV16	TRBJ2-1	CASSTGMGDYEQFF	TGTGCCAGCAGCACAGGAATGGGCGACTATGAGCAGTTCTTC
TRBD1	few	14	TRBV25-1	TRBJ2-7	CASSDPTGADEQYF	TGTGCCAGCAGTGACCCGACAGGGGCGGACGAGCAGTACTTC
TRBD2	-	14	TRBV28	TRBJ2-3	CASSSGGNTDTQYF	TGTGCCAGCAGTAGCGGGGGGAACACAGATACGCAGTATTTT
TRBD2	-	13	TRBV29-1	TRBJ2-1	CSVGTGGAGEQFF	TGCAGCGTTGGTACCGGGGGGGCGGGTGAGCAGTTCTTC
-	-	15	TRBV7-2	TRBJ2-5	CASSVGTGQQETQYF	TGTGCCAGCAGCGTCGGGACGGGTCAACAAGAGACCCAGTACTTC